Listed below are T cell receptor beta chains from one sample, sequenced in a study of CD8+CD57+ T cells in acquired aplastic anemia. MiXCR was run by TCRdb on the reads, yielding one entry per CDR3 protein. The repertoire consists of 190,000 or so distinct CDR3 sequences, with approximately 57% occurring once and the leading ten covering approximately 30%. Sequencing was carried out using sorted CD4+, CD8+, or CD8+CD57+ T cells (not recorded which) from PBMCs. Receptor source: a human donor in good health. Both conserved end residues are part of each CDR3. A D gene is named only where the DNA matches it firmly. Not every row has a clone size; where given, it reads once, few, many or a size class.

clone_size: -; j_call: TRBJ2-3; v_call: TRBV24-1; d_call: -; cdr3_length: 14; cdr3_nt: TGTGCCACCAGTCAAGTACAGGGAGGGCAAACGCAGTATTTT; cdr3_aa: CATSQVQGGQTQYF
clone_size: -; j_call: TRBJ1-1; v_call: TRBV20-1; d_call: -; cdr3_length: 11; cdr3_nt: TGCAGTACCCCCGGGGACACTGAAGCTTTCTTT; cdr3_aa: CSTPGDTEAFF
clone_size: many; j_call: TRBJ2-3; v_call: TRBV28; d_call: TRBD2; cdr3_length: 15; cdr3_nt: TGTGCCAGCAGTTTATCGAGCGGGAGGTGGGATACGCAGTATTTT; cdr3_aa: CASSLSSGRWDTQYF
clone_size: many; j_call: TRBJ1-2; v_call: TRBV7-9; d_call: TRBD1; cdr3_length: 18; cdr3_nt: TGTGCCAGCAGCCTACCCAGGACAGGGGCGGCGGGTGGCTATGGCTACACCTTC; cdr3_aa: CASSLPRTGAAGGYGYTF
clone_size: -; j_call: TRBJ1-2; v_call: TRBV10-2; d_call: -; cdr3_length: 12; cdr3_nt: TGCGCCAGCCGGACCGTCATTAGTGGCTACACCTTC; cdr3_aa: CASRTVISGYTF
clone_size: few; j_call: TRBJ2-5; v_call: TRBV10-3; d_call: -; cdr3_length: 17; cdr3_nt: TGTGCCATCAGTGATCCGGACCTAGTAGTCTCGAAGGAGACCCAGTACTTC; cdr3_aa: CAISDPDLVVSKETQYF
clone_size: few; j_call: TRBJ1-4; v_call: TRBV2; d_call: -; cdr3_length: 12; cdr3_nt: TGTGCCACTGGGACGGGTAATGAAAAACTGTTTTTT; cdr3_aa: CATGTGNEKLFF
clone_size: -; j_call: TRBJ1-6; v_call: TRBV20-1; d_call: -; cdr3_length: 11; cdr3_nt: TGCAGTGCGGCGTGGGGGACGGCCCTCCACTTT; cdr3_aa: CSAAWGTALHF
clone_size: -; j_call: TRBJ2-1; v_call: TRBV29-1; d_call: TRBD1; cdr3_length: 14; cdr3_nt: TGCAGCGTCCGGGACAGCGGATATTACAATGAGCAGTTCTTC; cdr3_aa: CSVRDSGYYNEQFF
clone_size: -; j_call: TRBJ1-2; v_call: TRBV29-1; d_call: TRBD1; cdr3_length: 13; cdr3_nt: TGCAGCGTTGTCTTGCAGGGGGCCCTTGGCTACACCTTC; cdr3_aa: CSVVLQGALGYTF
clone_size: many; j_call: TRBJ2-3; v_call: TRBV6-2/TRBV6-3; d_call: -; cdr3_length: 16; cdr3_nt: TGTGCCAGCAGTTACTCGAGGCTACCTAGCACAGATACGCAGTATTTT; cdr3_aa: CASSYSRLPSTDTQYF